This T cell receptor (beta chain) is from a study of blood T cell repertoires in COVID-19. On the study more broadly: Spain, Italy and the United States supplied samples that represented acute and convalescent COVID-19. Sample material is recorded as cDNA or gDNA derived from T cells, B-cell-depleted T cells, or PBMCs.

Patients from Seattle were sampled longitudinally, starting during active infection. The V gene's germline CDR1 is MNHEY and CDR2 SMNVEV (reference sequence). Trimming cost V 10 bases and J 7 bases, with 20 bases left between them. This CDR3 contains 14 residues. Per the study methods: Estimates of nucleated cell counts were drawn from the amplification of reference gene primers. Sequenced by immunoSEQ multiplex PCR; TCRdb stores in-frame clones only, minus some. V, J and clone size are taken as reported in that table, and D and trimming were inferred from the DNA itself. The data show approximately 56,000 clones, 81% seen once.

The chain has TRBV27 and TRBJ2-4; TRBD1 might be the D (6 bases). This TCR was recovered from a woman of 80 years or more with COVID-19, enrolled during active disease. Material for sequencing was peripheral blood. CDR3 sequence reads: CATQGRGIRNIQYF. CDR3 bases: TGTGCCACACAAGGAAGGGGGATCCGGAACATTCAGTACTTC.